The text below deals with one T cell receptor (beta chain). Its matching antigen is unknown. Per the germline V gene, CDR1 is SGHAT and CDR2 is FQDESV (reference sequence). V dropped 3 bases and J dropped 0 bases, with 5 bases sitting between them. The CDR3 runs to 14 residues. This entry is derived from a study of T cell responses to AZD1222 COVID-19 vaccine. The study's findings and limits: The study found vaccine-associated CD4 TCRs spanning spike, dominant at 160-218 and 743-854.

TCRdb's table, derived via immunoSEQ multiplex PCR, lists solely in-frame clones and lacks some. Among some 130,000 clones listed, approximately 84% were seen once. The material sequenced was peripheral blood, taken on day 0 of AZD1222 vaccination. This chain joins TRBV11-1 and TRBJ1-4; D not resolved. The clonotype comes from an adult in good health. The CDR3 nucleotides read TGTGCCAGCAGCTTGTCTCCAACTAATGAAAAACTGTTTTTT. Translated: CASSLSPTNEKLFF.